This is a list of T cell receptor beta chains from one sample in a study of T cells after yellow fever vaccination. TCRdb fed the 5' RACE reads into MiXCR, producing one record per CDR3 protein. This sample has about 340,000 distinct CDR3 sequences, with 8.7% found just once. Sequenced here: PBMCs, sampled on the day of the first yellow fever vaccination. These receptors all come from a man between 18 and 29 years old who received the YFV17D yellow fever vaccine. Both conserved end residues are part of each CDR3. Fields, in order: J gene, clone size, V gene, D gene, CDR3 protein, CDR3 DNA. D genes are given only for firm matches. A clone size is listed for some rows: how often the clone was seen (once, few, many), or a class if it is expanded.

TRBJ1-1,many,TRBV3-1,TRBD1,CASSHTGTGGTEAFF,TGTGCCAGCAGCCACACCGGGACAGGGGGCACTGAAGCTTTCTTT
TRBJ2-5,many,TRBV7-2,TRBD2,CASSAGLAGEETQYF,TGTGCCAGCAGCGCCGGACTAGCGGGGGAGGAGACCCAGTACTTC
TRBJ2-1,few,TRBV9,NA,CASSVAAYEQFF,TGTGCCAGCAGCGTAGCGGCATATGAGCAGTTCTTC
TRBJ1-1,few,TRBV10-3,NA,CAISETNGVGAFF,TGTGCCATCAGTGAGACGAATGGGGTCGGTGCTTTCTTT
TRBJ2-7,NA,TRBV20-1,NA,CSARAWGAGSYEQYF,TGCAGTGCTAGAGCTTGGGGGGCGGGGTCCTACGAGCAGTACTTC
TRBJ2-2,few,TRBV6-2/TRBV6-3,NA,CASSYVPPGQGRSDTGELFF,TGTGCCAGCAGTTATGTACCTCCGGGACAAGGCCGGTCGGACACCGGGGAGCTGTTTTTT
TRBJ1-3,NA,TRBV27,NA,CASSLSKGAGNTIYF,TGTGCCAGCAGTTTATCGAAGGGAGCTGGAAACACCATATATTTT
TRBJ2-3,few,TRBV24-1,NA,CATSDLNVDTDTQYF,TGTGCCACCAGTGATCTTAACGTGGACACAGATACGCAGTATTTT
TRBJ2-7,NA,TRBV10-3,NA,CAISESAGANSF,TGTGCCATCAGTGAGTCCGCAGGGGCAAACTCCTTC
TRBJ2-3,many,TRBV12-3/TRBV12-4,TRBD2,CASSSLGAGGTDTQYF,TGTGCCAGCAGTTCCCTCGGAGCGGGGGGCACAGATACGCAGTATTTT
TRBJ1-3,few,TRBV10-3,NA,CAIRSQGSGNTIYF,TGTGCCATCCGAAGTCAGGGATCCGGAAACACCATATATTTT
TRBJ1-1,few,TRBV20-1,NA,CSAPSGGHTEAFF,TGCAGTGCTCCGAGCGGGGGACACACTGAAGCTTTCTTT
TRBJ2-1,many,TRBV29-1,NA,CSVGVGGLEQFF,TGCAGCGTTGGCGTCGGTGGCCTTGAGCAGTTCTTC
TRBJ2-5,few,TRBV24-1,NA,CATSETRGGVETQYF,TGTGCCACCAGTGAGACGAGAGGTGGGGTAGAGACCCAGTACTTC
TRBJ2-5,few,TRBV11-2,NA,CASTGGVETQYF,TGTGCCAGCACCGGAGGGGTAGAGACCCAGTACTTC
TRBJ2-5,NA,TRBV5-6,NA,CASSPERYFTETQYF,TGTGCCAGCAGCCCCGAGCGCTACTTCACAGAGACCCAGTACTTC
TRBJ1-2,NA,TRBV11-2,TRBD1,CASSYAPGQGDYGYTF,TGTGCCAGCAGCTACGCCCCGGGACAGGGTGACTATGGCTACACCTTC
TRBJ2-3,many,TRBV5-1,NA,CASTEGGTRTDTQYF,TGCGCCAGCACCGAGGGAGGCACGAGGACAGATACGCAGTATTTT
TRBJ1-1,NA,TRBV10-3,NA,CAISVDGNTEAFF,TGTGCCATCAGTGTAGACGGAAACACTGAAGCTTTCTTT
TRBJ1-6,few,TRBV5-1,TRBD1,CASSVATGGANSPLHF,TGCGCCAGCAGCGTCGCGACAGGGGGCGCAAATTCACCCCTCCACTTT
TRBJ2-3,few,TRBV19,TRBD2,CASSRRGGPGTDTQYF,TGTGCCAGTAGTAGGCGGGGGGGCCCTGGCACAGATACGCAGTATTTT
TRBJ1-1,NA,TRBV4-1,NA,CASKHEKGESTEAFF,TGCGCCAGCAAACATGAGAAGGGCGAGAGCACTGAAGCTTTCTTT
TRBJ1-5,few,TRBV5-5,NA,CASSLSPWASQPQHF,TGTGCCAGCAGCTTGTCGCCCTGGGCAAGTCAGCCCCAGCATTTT